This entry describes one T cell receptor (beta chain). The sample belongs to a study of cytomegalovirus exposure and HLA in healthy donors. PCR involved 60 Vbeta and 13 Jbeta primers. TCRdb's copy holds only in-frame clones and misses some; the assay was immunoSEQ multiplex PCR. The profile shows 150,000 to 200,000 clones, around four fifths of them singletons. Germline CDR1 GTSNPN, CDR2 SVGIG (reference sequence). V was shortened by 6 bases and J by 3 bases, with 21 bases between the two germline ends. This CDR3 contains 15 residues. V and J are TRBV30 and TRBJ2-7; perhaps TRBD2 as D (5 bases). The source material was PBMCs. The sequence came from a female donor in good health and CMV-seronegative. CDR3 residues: CACEPGDTVYYEQYF. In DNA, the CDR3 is TGTGCCTGTGAACCCGGGGATACGGTCTACTACGAGCAGTACTTC.